This is a list of T cell receptor beta chains from one sample in a study of early T cells in non-severe SARS-CoV-2 infection. TCRdb re-called the 5' RACE reads with MiXCR, one entry per CDR3 protein. The sample records nearly 110,000 distinct CDR3 sequences, over 8.5% being singletons. The specimen sequenced was whole blood. All receptors derive from an adult who was a healthcare worker with PCR-confirmed SARS-CoV-2 infection or an uninfected control (not recorded which). Both conserved end residues are part of each CDR3. A D gene is named only where the DNA matches it firmly. Clone size appears in some rows only: once, few, many, or a class for an expanded clone.

D gene: TRBD1; J gene: TRBJ2-7; V gene: TRBV5-1; clone size: many; CDR3 protein: CASSLVGGEGGEQYF; CDR3 DNA: TGCGCCAGCAGCTTGGTAGGGGGCGAAGGCGGCGAGCAGTACTTC
D gene: NA; J gene: TRBJ1-5; V gene: TRBV3-1; clone size: NA; CDR3 protein: CAGSPGLHSNQPQHF; CDR3 DNA: TGTGCCGGCAGCCCGGGACTGCATAGCAATCAGCCCCAGCATTTT
D gene: TRBD2; J gene: TRBJ2-1; V gene: TRBV11-2; clone size: many; CDR3 protein: CASGAGGTSGSYNEQFF; CDR3 DNA: TGTGCCAGCGGGGCCGGGGGGACTAGCGGTTCCTACAATGAGCAGTTCTTC
D gene: NA; J gene: TRBJ2-1; V gene: TRBV5-1; clone size: many; CDR3 protein: CASSLERLYNEQFF; CDR3 DNA: TGCGCCAGCAGCTTGGAAAGACTTTACAATGAGCAGTTCTTC
D gene: TRBD1; J gene: TRBJ2-7; V gene: TRBV28; clone size: few; CDR3 protein: CASALQGQAYEQYF; CDR3 DNA: TGTGCCAGCGCCCTGCAGGGACAGGCCTACGAGCAGTACTTC
D gene: NA; J gene: TRBJ2-5; V gene: TRBV20-1; clone size: many; CDR3 protein: CSATTYEGEETQYF; CDR3 DNA: TGCAGTGCTACGACCTATGAGGGGGAAGAGACCCAGTACTTC
D gene: NA; J gene: TRBJ2-3; V gene: TRBV29-1; clone size: many; CDR3 protein: CSVVPTTDTQYF; CDR3 DNA: TGCAGCGTTGTTCCGACCACAGATACGCAGTATTTT
D gene: NA; J gene: TRBJ2-5; V gene: TRBV29-1; clone size: NA; CDR3 protein: CSVPGQETQYF; CDR3 DNA: TGCAGCGTACCGGGCCAAGAGACCCAGTACTTC
D gene: NA; J gene: TRBJ2-2; V gene: TRBV30; clone size: NA; CDR3 protein: CALSGGVSTGELFF; CDR3 DNA: TGTGCCTTGTCCGGTGGTGTTTCCACCGGGGAGCTGTTTTTT
D gene: TRBD2; J gene: TRBJ2-3; V gene: TRBV27; clone size: once; CDR3 protein: CASSREGSTDTQYF; CDR3 DNA: TGTGCCAGCAGTCGGGAGGGGAGCACAGATACGCAGTATTTT
D gene: TRBD2; J gene: TRBJ2-3; V gene: TRBV7-2; clone size: many; CDR3 protein: CASSGRTSGRGVTDTQYF; CDR3 DNA: TGTGCCAGCAGCGGCCGGACTAGCGGGAGAGGTGTCACAGATACGCAGTATTTT
D gene: TRBD2; J gene: TRBJ2-7; V gene: TRBV28; clone size: many; CDR3 protein: CASSPAAGGGDEQYF; CDR3 DNA: TGTGCCAGCAGTCCCGCAGCGGGAGGCGGCGACGAGCAGTACTTC
D gene: NA; J gene: TRBJ1-2; V gene: TRBV19; clone size: few; CDR3 protein: CASSILVDPVGYTF; CDR3 DNA: TGTGCCAGTAGTATACTCGTCGACCCCGTAGGCTACACCTTC
D gene: NA; J gene: TRBJ1-1; V gene: TRBV7-9; clone size: NA; CDR3 protein: CASSPGNSEAFF; CDR3 DNA: TGTGCCAGCAGCCCGGGAAATTCTGAAGCTTTCTTT
D gene: NA; J gene: TRBJ2-2; V gene: TRBV5-1; clone size: many; CDR3 protein: CASSPGSGELFF; CDR3 DNA: TGCGCCAGCAGCCCAGGGTCCGGGGAGCTGTTTTTT
D gene: NA; J gene: TRBJ1-6; V gene: TRBV4-3; clone size: NA; CDR3 protein: CASSLGDKGHSPLHF; CDR3 DNA: TGCGCCAGCAGCCTTGGGGACAAAGGGCATTCACCCCTCCACTTT
D gene: TRBD1; J gene: TRBJ2-7; V gene: TRBV3-1; clone size: few; CDR3 protein: CASSRQGASYEQYF; CDR3 DNA: TGTGCCAGCAGCCGTCAGGGGGCGTCCTACGAGCAGTACTTC
D gene: TRBD1; J gene: TRBJ2-1; V gene: TRBV20-1; clone size: many; CDR3 protein: CSADAGTGPNEQFF; CDR3 DNA: TGCAGTGCCGACGCCGGGACAGGGCCGAATGAGCAGTTCTTC
D gene: NA; J gene: TRBJ2-5; V gene: TRBV28; clone size: NA; CDR3 protein: CASSLWSGATETQYF; CDR3 DNA: TGTGCCAGCAGTTTATGGTCCGGGGCAACAGAGACCCAGTACTTC
D gene: NA; J gene: TRBJ2-1; V gene: TRBV21-1; clone size: many; CDR3 protein: CASSKSPSLSFEQFF; CDR3 DNA: TGTGCCAGCAGCAAAAGCCCTTCCCTTTCCTTTGAGCAGTTCTTC
D gene: NA; J gene: TRBJ2-1; V gene: TRBV20-1; clone size: few; CDR3 protein: CSAMGGLGPNEQFF; CDR3 DNA: TGCAGTGCTATGGGGGGCTTAGGCCCCAATGAGCAGTTCTTC
D gene: NA; J gene: TRBJ1-1; V gene: TRBV27; clone size: NA; CDR3 protein: CASQRGNTEAFF; CDR3 DNA: TGTGCCAGCCAAAGGGGGAACACTGAAGCTTTCTTT
D gene: NA; J gene: TRBJ2-7; V gene: TRBV7-8; clone size: many; CDR3 protein: CASSVAYEQYF; CDR3 DNA: TGTGCCAGCAGCGTTGCCTACGAGCAGTACTTC
D gene: NA; J gene: TRBJ1-5; V gene: TRBV18; clone size: NA; CDR3 protein: CASSPSDDGNQPQHF; CDR3 DNA: TGTGCCAGCTCACCCTCAGACGATGGCAATCAGCCCCAGCATTTT
D gene: TRBD2; J gene: TRBJ2-7; V gene: TRBV20-1; clone size: many; CDR3 protein: CSAREDWLADYEQYF; CDR3 DNA: TGCAGTGCTAGAGAGGATTGGCTAGCGGATTACGAGCAGTACTTC
D gene: TRBD2; J gene: TRBJ2-7; V gene: TRBV20-1; clone size: NA; CDR3 protein: CSAHGEGVDYEQYF; CDR3 DNA: TGCAGTGCTCATGGGGAGGGCGTGGACTACGAGCAGTACTTC
D gene: TRBD2; J gene: TRBJ2-3; V gene: TRBV30; clone size: NA; CDR3 protein: CAWSFAGGPVTDTQYF; CDR3 DNA: TGTGCCTGGAGTTTCGCGGGAGGGCCCGTGACAGATACGCAGTATTTT
D gene: NA; J gene: TRBJ2-3; V gene: TRBV7-9; clone size: many; CDR3 protein: CASSFRDFTDTQYF; CDR3 DNA: TGTGCCAGCAGCTTTAGGGACTTTACAGATACGCAGTATTTT
D gene: TRBD1; J gene: TRBJ1-1; V gene: TRBV6-6; clone size: many; CDR3 protein: CAVWTGKGTEAFF; CDR3 DNA: TGTGCCGTATGGACAGGGAAGGGGACTGAAGCTTTCTTT
D gene: NA; J gene: TRBJ2-7; V gene: TRBV3-1; clone size: NA; CDR3 protein: CASSQVPGESYEQYF; CDR3 DNA: TGTGCCAGCAGCCAAGTTCCAGGGGAATCCTACGAGCAGTACTTC
D gene: NA; J gene: TRBJ2-2; V gene: TRBV11-2; clone size: many; CDR3 protein: CASSHHTGVDTGELFF; CDR3 DNA: TGTGCCAGCAGCCACCATACGGGAGTGGACACCGGGGAGCTGTTTTTT
D gene: TRBD2; J gene: TRBJ2-1; V gene: TRBV7-2; clone size: many; CDR3 protein: CASSRGLAGTNEQFF; CDR3 DNA: TGTGCCAGCAGCCGGGGACTAGCGGGAACTAATGAGCAGTTCTTC
D gene: NA; J gene: TRBJ1-2; V gene: TRBV7-2; clone size: many; CDR3 protein: CASSLSVYGYTF; CDR3 DNA: TGTGCCAGCAGCTTATCGGTCTATGGCTACACCTTC
D gene: NA; J gene: TRBJ1-1; V gene: TRBV2; clone size: many; CDR3 protein: CASREQGNTEAFF; CDR3 DNA: TGTGCCAGCAGGGAACAGGGAAACACTGAAGCTTTCTTT
D gene: NA; J gene: TRBJ2-1; V gene: TRBV28; clone size: NA; CDR3 protein: CASSHAISQFF; CDR3 DNA: TGTGCCAGCAGCCATGCTATTTCGCAGTTCTTC
D gene: NA; J gene: TRBJ1-5; V gene: TRBV12-3/TRBV12-4; clone size: many; CDR3 protein: CASSLVGTPKHF; CDR3 DNA: TGTGCCAGCAGTTTAGTGGGGACACCGAAGCATTTT